This TCR beta chain was documented in a study of T cell responses to AZD1222 COVID-19 vaccine. Study at large: Pooled in the analysis were second doses at about 4 or about 12 weeks. Study-wide findings and caveats: Clonal diversity was possibly underestimated, and the donors were mostly white British, with more females.

Details on this clone: The antigen is not known.

TCRdb's copy holds only in-frame clones and misses some; the assay was immunoSEQ multiplex PCR. The data contain 85,000 to 100,000 clones, around 90% of them singletons. Sequenced material: peripheral blood, taken on day 0 of AZD1222 vaccination. The TCR comes from an adult in good health.

The CDR3 loop reads CASSLADRTQYF. The CDR3 region has the DNA TGTGCCAGCAGCTTAGCCGACCGAACGCAGTATTTT. V and J are TRBV7-9 and TRBJ2-3; D unresolved. V was trimmed by 0 bases and J by 9 bases, leaving 7 bases between them. The germline V gene has CDR1 SEHNR and CDR2 FQNEAQ (reference sequence). CDR3 length: 12 residues.